A single sample gave rise to the 30 T cell receptor beta chains below, sequenced in a study of T cell repertoires in cytomegalovirus infection. Antigen specificity for these receptors is unknown. MiXCR was run by TCRdb on the reads, yielding one entry per CDR3 protein. The table includes hundreds of thousands of distinct CDR3 sequences, 30% to 35% detected once. The source material was cultured PBMCs, sampled from culture after CMV antigen stimulation. Every receptor here comes from a human donor in good health (CMV status not recorded). Some clones in this sample may be carry-over from other donors' samples.

This clonotype was seen once. The V call is TRBV4-2, the J call TRBJ1-4, with no clear D. The CDR3 contains 13 residues. Germline V gene data show CDR1 as LGHNA and CDR2 as YNFKEQ. V lost 0 bases and J lost 12, with 11 bases in between. CDR3 amino acids: CASSQDTLDELFF. The DNA for the CDR3 is TGTGCCAGCAGCCAAGATACCTTGGACGAACTGTTTTTT.

This clonotype occurred a few times. V gene TRBV27 combines with J gene TRBJ1-5; D unclear. V lost 4 bases and J 5 bases, leaving 12 bases between the germline ends. The CDR3 contains 14 residues. Germline lookup yields CDR1 MNHEY and CDR2 SMNVEV (reference sequence). Here the CDR3 reads CASSSETADQPQHF. The DNA of the CDR3 is TGTGCCAGCAGTTCCGAGACGGCGGATCAGCCCCAGCATTTT.

The chain uses TRBV7-9 and TRBJ1-6, with a weak D call TRBD1 (6 bases). Per the germline V gene, CDR1 is SEHNR and CDR2 is FQNEAQ (reference sequence). The CDR3 is 15 amino acids. The V end was cut by 4 bases, the J end by 10 bases, with 17 bases between. The CDR3 sequence: CASSSYRESGSPLHF. The CDR3 nucleotides are TGTGCCAGCAGCTCGTACAGGGAGTCAGGATCACCCCTCCACTTT. Complete variable domain (other parts from reference TRBV7-9 and TRBJ1-6): DTGVSQNPRHKITKRGQNVTFRCDPISEHNRLYWYRQTLGQGPEFLTYFQNEAQLEKSRLLSDRFSAERPKGSFSTLEIQRTEQGDSAMYLCASSSYRESGSPLHFGNGTRLTVT.

This chain joins TRBV19 and TRBJ1-5; D remains ambiguous. The CDR3 consists of 12 residues. Germline assignment: CDR1 LNHDA and CDR2 SQIVND (reference sequence). V lost 4 bases and J 9 bases, leaving 10 bases between the germline ends. The CDR3 is CASSSSARPQHF. The CDR3 bases are TGTGCCAGTAGTAGCTCCGCACGGCCCCAGCATTTT.

This clonotype was recorded a few times. The V gene is TRBV7-6, the J gene TRBJ2-5; 10 bases are a match to TRBD2. CDR1 is SGHVS and CDR2 is FNYEAQ in the germline V gene. The junction had 11 bases not matched to a gene; V was cut back by 5 bases and J by 5 bases. This CDR3 has 16 amino acids. CDR3 nucleotide sequence: TGTGCCAGCAGCGCACGCCTAGCGGGGGACGGGGAGACCCAGTACTTC. As protein: CASSARLAGDGETQYF.

Remarks on this clonotype: A much larger clone differs by one base, so this may be a read error. The CDR3 DNA reads TGTGCCAGCAGTGAAGTAAAGGCAGACGCTTTCTTT. Its protein product is CASSEVKADAFF. The chain combines TRBV2 with TRBJ1-1, with D uncertain. Germline V gene data show CDR1 as SNHLY and CDR2 as FYNNEI. This CDR3 region has 12 residues. V gave up 1 base and J gave up 11 bases, with 11 bases separating them.

A few counts support this clonotype. This chain uses TRBV7-8 with TRBJ2-3; 7 nucleotides agree with TRBD2. Germline CDR1 is SGHVS and CDR2 is FQNEAQ. This CDR3 region has 15 residues. The V segment lost 5 bases and the J segment 0 bases; nucleotides outside the gene matches: 5. Here the CDR3 DNA reads TGTGCCAGCAGCGCCCTAGCGGCTAGCACAGATACGCAGTATTTT. Protein: CASSALAASTDTQYF.

V gene TRBV6-5 combines with J gene TRBJ1-2, with 7 nucleotides matching TRBD1. The trim removed 2 bases at V and 3 bases at J, leaving 9 bases unmatched. There are 16 residues in the CDR3. Germline V gives CDR1 MNHEY, CDR2 SVGAGI. The CDR3 is CASSYPTPQGHYGYTF. In DNA form, the CDR3 reads TGTGCCAGCAGTTACCCTACCCCACAGGGGCACTATGGCTACACCTTC.

This clonotype was seen a few times. This chain connects TRBV28 to TRBJ2-2, with 9 bases identical to TRBD1. The CDR3 runs to 17 residues. The V gene end was trimmed by 1 base and the J gene end by 4 bases; junction bases not matched to a gene: 7. The germline V gene has CDR1 MDHEN and CDR2 SYDVKM. The CDR3 reads CASSLSVKQGATGELFF. The CDR3 bases are TGTGCCAGCAGTTTATCTGTTAAACAGGGGGCCACCGGGGAGCTGTTTTTT.

This clonotype has only a few counts. The chain recombines TRBV2 with TRBJ1-1; D is unclear. Trimming shortened V by 0 bases and J by 1 base, and 9 bases separated the two germline ends. Germline values: CDR1 SNHLY, CDR2 FYNNEI. There are 15 residues in the CDR3. CDR3: CASSEALLRNTEAFF. CDR3 bases: TGTGCCAGCAGTGAAGCGCTTCTACGGAACACTGAAGCTTTCTTT. Full variable domain (outside the CDR3, taken from reference TRBV2 and TRBJ1-1): EPEVTQTPSHQVTQMGQEVILRCVPISNHLYFYWYRQILGQKVEFLVSFYNNEISEKSEIFDDQFSVERPDGSNFTLKIRSTKLEDSAMYFCASSEALLRNTEAFFGQGTRLTVV.

A few counts support this clonotype. The chain joins TRBV7-9 to TRBJ2-5; D is uncertain. This CDR3 has 15 amino acids. Germline V gives CDR1 SEHNR, CDR2 FQNEAQ (reference sequence). V was trimmed by 6 bases and J by 1 base, leaving 15 bases between them. Written as DNA, the CDR3 is TGTGCCAGCAGATCCCCCCTGGGAACCCAAGAGACCCAGTACTTC. As protein: CASRSPLGTQETQYF. Full variable domain (outside the CDR3, taken from reference TRBV7-9 and TRBJ2-5): DTGVSQNPRHKITKRGQNVTFRCDPISEHNRLYWYRQTLGQGPEFLTYFQNEAQLEKSRLLSDRFSAERPKGSFSTLEIQRTEQGDSAMYLCASRSPLGTQETQYFGPGTRLLVL.

The genes are TRBV30 and TRBJ2-5; D gene unclear. The CDR3 contains 13 residues. Trimming shortened V by 1 base and J by 5 bases, and 11 bases separated the two germline ends. Germline V gene lookup returns CDR1 GTSNPN and CDR2 SVGIG (reference sequence). CDR3 residues: CAWSEDKVETQYF. CDR3 nucleotides: TGTGCCTGGAGTGAGGATAAGGTGGAGACCCAGTACTTC.

This chain joins TRBV7-8 and TRBJ1-1; D unresolved. Germline CDR1 and CDR2: SGHVS and FQNEAQ. The CDR3 runs 15 residues. The V end lost 1 base, the J end lost 4 bases, and 13 bases lay between the germline ends. The CDR3 nucleotides are TGTGCCAGCAGCTTAGGTGTCTTGTCAGGCACTGAAGCTTTCTTT. Translating it yields CASSLGVLSGTEAFF.

This clonotype was seen more than once but under ten times. This chain links TRBV7-2 with TRBJ2-5; D is undetermined. The ends were cut back, 6 bases at V and 1 base at J, with 12 bases in the middle. The CDR3 loop spans 14 amino acids. Germline V gene lookup returns CDR1 SGHTA and CDR2 FQGNSA. The CDR3 DNA reads as TGTGCCAGCAGGACATCGGTAGGCCAAGAGACCCAGTACTTC. It encodes CASRTSVGQETQYF.

This clonotype was counted between two and nine times. The rearrangement joins TRBV7-2 to TRBJ2-7; 11 bases match TRBD2. Germline CDR1 SGHTA, CDR2 FQGNSA. J lost 2 bases, V lost 5 bases, and 5 bases had no gene match. The CDR3 is 15 amino acids. CDR3 protein: CASSPIAGGAYEQYF. CDR3 nucleotide sequence: TGTGCCAGCAGCCCTATAGCGGGAGGGGCCTACGAGCAGTACTTC. Supplemented by reference TRBV7-2 and TRBJ2-7, the full variable domain reads GAGVSQSPSNKVTEKGKDVELRCDPISGHTALYWYRQSLGQGLEFLIYFQGNSAPDKSGLPSDRFSAERTGGSVSTLTIQRTQQEDSAVYLCASSPIAGGAYEQYFGPGTRLTVT.

This clonotype has a count of ten or more. At one boundary the junction diverges from the germline segment, which might be a read error. The rearrangement joins TRBV7-2 to TRBJ1-2; tentatively, D is TRBD1 (5 bases). The CDR3 spans 15 residues. Germline CDR1 SGHTA, CDR2 FQGNSA. The CDR3 region has the DNA TGTGCCAGCAGCTTAGTTGTCGGGACTCCTCGAGCTGTAGCCTTC. Its protein is CASSLVVGTPRAVAF.

This clonotype has ten or more counts. The V call is TRBV7-2, the J call TRBJ2-7; D may match TRBD1 or TRBD2 (6 bases each). The CDR3 spans 15 residues. Germline CDR1 is SGHTA and CDR2 is FQGNSA. V was shortened by 3 bases and J by 4 bases, with 16 bases between the two germline ends. The CDR3 here is CASSFKGGGDYEQYF. CDR3 DNA sequence: TGTGCCAGCAGCTTCAAGGGGGGAGGAGATTACGAGCAGTACTTC.

The chain combines TRBV5-1 with TRBJ1-2, with 8 positions matching TRBD1. This CDR3 spans 15 amino acids. Unmatched junction bases numbered 6, after V lost 1 base and J lost 4 bases. CDR1 SGHRS and CDR2 YFSETQ come from the germline V gene. CDR3 nucleotides: TGCGCCAGCAGCTTGCAACAGGGGGGTAGCTATGGCTACACCTTC. This codes for CASSLQQGGSYGYTF.

The rearrangement joins TRBV20-1 to TRBJ1-2; 7 bases are a match to TRBD1. Losses at the gene ends were 7 bases for V and 2 bases for J; bases not matched to a gene: 7. Germline assignment: CDR1 DFQATT and CDR2 SNEGSKA (reference sequence). The CDR3 length is 13 residues. The CDR3 region has the DNA TGCAGTGGCACACAGGGGACAAACTATGGCTACACCTTC. This encodes CSGTQGTNYGYTF.

The chain couples TRBV28 to TRBJ1-5; TRBD1 aligns across 7 bases. Germline CDR1 MDHEN, CDR2 SYDVKM. The length of the CDR3 is 13 residues. V was clipped by 9 bases and J by 4 bases; unmatched bases: 6. The CDR3 DNA sequence: TGTGCCAGTGGACAGGTCCAAAATCAGCCCCAGCATTTT. This codes for CASGQVQNQPQHF.

The chain recombines TRBV2 with TRBJ1-4; D remains unclear. Trimming cost V 6 bases and J 0 bases, with 8 bases left between them. Germline assignment: CDR1 SNHLY and CDR2 FYNNEI. CDR3 length: 14 residues. CDR3 nucleotide sequence: TGTGCCAGCAGCCGGCTGACAACTAATGAAAAACTGTTTTTT. This encodes CASSRLTTNEKLFF.

The chain uses TRBV5-5 and TRBJ1-3, with D hard to call. The CDR3 is 16 amino acids. Trimming pared 1 base from V and 1 base from J, leaving 12 bases between. Germline-derived CDR1 and CDR2 are SGHKS and YYEKEE (reference sequence). In nucleotides, the CDR3 is TGTGCCAGCAGCTTGCCCCTCGGACTTTCTGGAAACACCATATATTTT. It is translated as CASSLPLGLSGNTIYF.

This clonotype was found a few times. The chain joins TRBV20-1 to TRBJ2-2; D is unresolved. Trimming removed 1 base at V and 8 bases at J, with 8 bases between. The CDR3 contains 12 residues. Looked up from germline, CDR1 is DFQATT and CDR2 is SNEGSKA (reference sequence). CDR3 in amino acids: CSARVRSGELFF. The CDR3 DNA reads as TGCAGTGCTAGAGTCCGGTCTGGGGAGCTGTTTTTT.

The genes are TRBV28 and TRBJ1-3; D gene unclear. The V and J ends lost 5 bases and 1 base respectively, with 9 bases between them. This CDR3 is built from 14 residues. Germline lookup yields CDR1 MDHEN and CDR2 SYDVKM. As DNA, the CDR3 is TGTGCCAGCAGTAGCCCACATTCTGGAAACACCATATATTTT. Amino acids: CASSSPHSGNTIYF.

V is TRBV6-1 and J is TRBJ2-3, with D hard to call. Germline assignment: CDR1 MNHNS and CDR2 SASEGT. CDR3 size: 17 residues. Trimming removed 4 bases at V and 4 bases at J, with 21 bases between. In nucleotides, the CDR3 is TGTGCCAGCAGTGCCCCCCCCGGGTTAGCTCAGGCAGATACGCAGTATTTT. Amino acid sequence: CASSAPPGLAQADTQYF.

The chain couples TRBV5-5 to TRBJ2-1, with TRBD2 matching over 7 bases. The CDR3 is 14 residues long. V lost 0 bases to trimming and J lost 7 bases; unmatched junction nucleotides: 4. Germline V CDR1 and CDR2: SGHKS, YYEKEE (reference sequence). The CDR3 is CASSLVAGENEQFF. The DNA for the CDR3 is TGTGCCAGCAGCTTGGTGGCGGGAGAAAATGAGCAGTTCTTC.

The gene calls are TRBV12-3 or TRBV12-4 and TRBJ1-1; no definite D call. This CDR3 contains 14 residues. The V gene lost 8 bases and the J gene lost 0 bases, with 13 bases spanning the gap. This CDR3 reads CASRRSVMNTEAFF. The CDR3 DNA sequence: TGTGCCAGCCGTCGTTCGGTCATGAACACTGAAGCTTTCTTT.

This clonotype was found a few times. This chain joins TRBV6-1 and TRBJ2-1, with a tentative D call TRBD2 (6 bases). The ends were cut back, 6 bases at V and 7 bases at J, with 16 bases in the middle. The V gene's germline CDR1 is MNHNS and CDR2 SASEGT. The CDR3 spans 14 residues. CDR3 region: CASRAGTGMNEQFF. The CDR3 DNA is TGTGCCAGCAGGGCGGGGACTGGGATGAATGAGCAGTTCTTC.

This clonotype occurred a few times. This chain connects TRBV20-1 to TRBJ2-5; D not resolved. V lost 1 base and J 0 bases, leaving 6 bases between the germline ends. Germline values: CDR1 DFQATT, CDR2 SNEGSKA (reference sequence). CDR3 size: 13 residues. The CDR3 nucleotides read TGCAGTGCTAGAGTGGGCAACCAAGAGACCCAGTACTTC. This codes for CSARVGNQETQYF.

This clonotype was seen a handful of times. The V call is TRBV27, the J call TRBJ1-2; possibly TRBD1 for D (6 bases). Germline CDR1 is MNHEY and CDR2 is SMNVEV (reference sequence). The CDR3 is 13 residues long. The germline V and J ends were trimmed by 5 bases and 7 bases, with 14 bases remaining between them. The CDR3 loop reads CASSRGGWGGYTF. The DNA for the CDR3 is TGTGCCAGCAGTCGAGGGGGTTGGGGTGGCTACACCTTC.